This TCR beta chain originates from a study of PD-L1 blockade in urothelial cancer. The authors spiked synthetic TCR analog templates into each PCR. The repertoire was sequenced with immunoSEQ multiplex PCR; TCRdb's copy has only in-frame clones and lacks some. Among about 88,000 clones listed, roughly nine tenths were seen once. CDR3 length: 16 residues. The germline V gene encodes CDR1 MNHNS and CDR2 SASEGT. With 0 bases removed from V and 4 bases from J, the gap between germline ends came to 10 bases. Sample: PBMCs, taken around atezolizumab (anti-PD-L1) treatment. The TCR was taken from a man aged 55 to 70 with urothelial cancer. The chain employs TRBV6-1 and TRBJ2-6, with no clear D. DNA for the CDR3: TGTGCCAGCAGTGAAGCGAGAGCTCACGGGGCCAACGTCCTGACTTTC. It is translated as CASSEARAHGANVLTF.